This T cell receptor (beta chain) was identified during a study of human T cells and chemical hapten exposure. Study-wide context: Patch tests applied 0.01% DPC to the upper back, read at 6 days. Enrolled patients were predominantly female and had alopecia areata, totalis or universalis.

A single record per CDR3 protein comes from TCRdb applying MiXCR to the RACE reads. The sample shows approximately 370,000 distinct CDR3 sequences, around 5.5% of them seen only once. Specified time point: pre-sensitization, week 0. As to treatment: therapeutic diphenylcyclopropenone sensitization with weekly scalp DPC. Extraction of total RNA was performed on unfractionated whole blood. This clonotype was recorded a few times. This TCR was sampled from a woman aged 18-30 years with alopecia areata. Some clones in this sample may be carry-over from other donors' samples. The source material was whole blood, sampled in connection with sensitization to the hapten diphenylcyclopropenone (DPC).

DNA of the CDR3: TGTGCCAGCAGACAGGGGGCTTCCTACGAGCAGTACTTC. Translating it yields CASRQGASYEQYF. The genes are TRBV12-3 or TRBV12-4 and TRBJ2-7; 9 bases are shared with TRBD1. The CDR3 spans 13 residues. V lost 6 bases to trimming and J lost 1 base; unmatched junction nucleotides: 1.